The source of this TCR delta chain is a study of gamma-delta T cells after stem cell transplantation. Remarks on this clone: This likely came from a read error, as a far larger clone is one base away. Other DNA sequences within the sample encode an identical CDR3.

Germline CDR1 and CDR2: TSWWSYY and QGS. V was pared by 1 base and J by 8 bases, with 17 bases between. This CDR3 region has 16 residues. TCRdb processed the RT-PCR reads again with the CATT caller. The table includes about 1,700 delta-chain clones, over 12% detected once. The receptor's source is a human donor. It is not recorded whose cells these are; they may come from a transplant donor. The chain couples TRDV1 to TRDJ2, with a possible D match to TRDD3 (6 bases). Sequenced sample: gamma-delta T cells. This CDR3 reads CALGEPLWGVTAQLFF. Written as DNA, the CDR3 is TGTGCTCTTGGGGAACCCCTTTGGGGGGTAACGGCACAACTCTTCTTT.